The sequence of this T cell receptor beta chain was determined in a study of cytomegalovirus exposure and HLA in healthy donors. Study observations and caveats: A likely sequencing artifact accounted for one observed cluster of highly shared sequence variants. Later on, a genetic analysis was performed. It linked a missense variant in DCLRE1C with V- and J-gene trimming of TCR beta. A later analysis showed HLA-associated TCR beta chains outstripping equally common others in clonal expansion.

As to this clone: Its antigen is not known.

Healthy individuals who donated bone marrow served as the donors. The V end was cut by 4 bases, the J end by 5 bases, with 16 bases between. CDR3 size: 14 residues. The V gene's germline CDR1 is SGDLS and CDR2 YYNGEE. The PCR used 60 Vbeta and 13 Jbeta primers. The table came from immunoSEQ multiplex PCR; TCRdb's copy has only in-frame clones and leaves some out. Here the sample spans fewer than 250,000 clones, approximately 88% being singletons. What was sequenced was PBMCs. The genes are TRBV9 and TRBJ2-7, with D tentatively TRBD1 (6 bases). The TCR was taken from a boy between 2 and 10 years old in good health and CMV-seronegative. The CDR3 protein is CASSPGVGFDEQYF. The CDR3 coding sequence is TGTGCCAGCAGCCCAGGGGTAGGGTTTGACGAGCAGTACTTC.